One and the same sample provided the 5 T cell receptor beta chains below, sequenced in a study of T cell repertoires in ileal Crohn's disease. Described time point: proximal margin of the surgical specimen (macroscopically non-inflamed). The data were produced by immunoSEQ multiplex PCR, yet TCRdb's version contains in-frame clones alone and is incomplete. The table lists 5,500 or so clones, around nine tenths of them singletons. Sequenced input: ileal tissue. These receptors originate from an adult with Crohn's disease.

CDR3 sequence (DNA): TGTGCCAGCAGCTTAGCGGGGGGGAGCTCCTACGAGCAGTACTTC. Residues: CASSLAGGSSYEQYF. The chain employs TRBV7-2 and TRBJ2-7; 7 bases are a match to TRBD2. CDR3 length equals 15 residues. The V gene's germline CDR1 is SGHTA and CDR2 FQGNSA. Losses at the gene ends were 0 bases for V and 0 bases for J; bases not matched to a gene: 2.

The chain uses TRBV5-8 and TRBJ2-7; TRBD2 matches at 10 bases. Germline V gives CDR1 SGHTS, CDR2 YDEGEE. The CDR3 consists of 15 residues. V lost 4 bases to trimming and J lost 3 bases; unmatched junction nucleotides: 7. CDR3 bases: TGTGCCAGCAGCCAAGGTGCTAGCGGGGGCTACGAGCAGTACTTC. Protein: CASSQGASGGYEQYF. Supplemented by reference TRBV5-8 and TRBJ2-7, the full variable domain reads EAGVTQSPTHLIKTRGQQATLRCSPISGHTSVYWYQQALGLGLQFLLWYDEGEERNRGNFPPRFSGRQFPNYSSELNVNALELEDSALYLCASSQGASGGYEQYFGPGTRLTVT.

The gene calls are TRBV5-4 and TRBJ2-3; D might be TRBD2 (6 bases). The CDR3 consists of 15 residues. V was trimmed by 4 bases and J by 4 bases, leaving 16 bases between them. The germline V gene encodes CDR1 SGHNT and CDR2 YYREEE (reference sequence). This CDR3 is CASSREGWRADTQYF. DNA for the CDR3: TGTGCCAGCAGCCGTGAAGGTTGGAGGGCAGATACGCAGTATTTT.

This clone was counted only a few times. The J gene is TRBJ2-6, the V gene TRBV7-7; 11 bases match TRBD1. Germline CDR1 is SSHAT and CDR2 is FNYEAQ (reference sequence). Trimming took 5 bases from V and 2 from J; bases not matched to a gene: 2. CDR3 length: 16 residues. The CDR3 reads CASSEGQGAGANVLTF. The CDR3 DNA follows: TGTGCCAGCAGCGAGGGACAGGGGGCTGGGGCCAACGTCCTGACTTTC.

The DNA for the CDR3 is TGTGCCAGCAGCCGGGACCGCAACTATGGCTACACCTTC. Protein sequence: CASSRDRNYGYTF. The chain employs TRBV7-2 and TRBJ1-2; TRBD1 might be the D (5 bases). Germline V CDR1 and CDR2: SGHTA, FQGNSA. Trimming left V 5 bases short and J 2 bases short, with 9 bases between. The CDR3 has 13 amino acids.